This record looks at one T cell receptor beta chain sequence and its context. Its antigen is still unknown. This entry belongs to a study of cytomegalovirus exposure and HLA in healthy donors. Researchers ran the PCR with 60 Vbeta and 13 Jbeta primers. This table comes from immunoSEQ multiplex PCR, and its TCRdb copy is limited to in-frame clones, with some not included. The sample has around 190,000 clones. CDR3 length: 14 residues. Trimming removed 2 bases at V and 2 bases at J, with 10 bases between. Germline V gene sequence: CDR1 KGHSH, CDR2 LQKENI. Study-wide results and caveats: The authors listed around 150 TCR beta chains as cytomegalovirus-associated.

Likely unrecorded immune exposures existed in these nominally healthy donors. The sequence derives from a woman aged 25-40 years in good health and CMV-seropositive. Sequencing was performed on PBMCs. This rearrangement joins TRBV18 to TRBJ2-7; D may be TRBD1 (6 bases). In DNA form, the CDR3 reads TGTGCCAGCTCACCAGGACAGTTCACCTACGAGCAGTACTTC. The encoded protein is CASSPGQFTYEQYF.